This is a list of T cell receptor beta chains from one sample in a study of OX40 agonist ivuxolimab in advanced cancers. Clones were sequenced by immunoSEQ multiplex PCR, and TCRdb holds only the in-frame ones, with some missing. Here the sample spans fewer than 40,000 clones, 65% to 80% being singletons. Sequenced material: CD4+ or CD8+ T cells sorted from blood, taken in a trial of the OX40 agonist ivuxolimab. The receptors shown here come from an adult with an advanced solid tumor such as melanoma, head and neck, liver or kidney cancer. Both conserved end residues are part of each CDR3. Each record gives: clone size, J gene, D gene, V gene, CDR3 DNA, CDR3 protein. The D gene is left open where the match is weak. Some rows have no size entry. The others give once, few or many, or a class for an expanded clone.

- TRBJ2-3 - TRBV6-1 TGTGCCAGCAGTGGGGAGCTCGTTACGCAGTATTTT CASSGELVTQYF
- TRBJ1-4 TRBD1 TRBV2 TGTGCCAGCAGTATAAGGGGGCAAAGTGAAAAACTGTTTTTT CASSIRGQSEKLFF
few TRBJ2-7 TRBD1 TRBV29-1 TGCAGCGTCCACACCCCACGAGGGACAGGACTATTCTACGAGCAGTACTTC CSVHTPRGTGLFYEQYF
- TRBJ1-2 - TRBV2 TGTGCCAGCAGTGAAGGTTTCACCCAACGCTATGGCTACACCTTC CASSEGFTQRYGYTF
- TRBJ2-1 TRBD1 TRBV28 TGTGCCAGCATTATACAGGGGGCAAACTACAATGAGCAGTTCTTC CASIIQGANYNEQFF
once TRBJ2-5 - TRBV4-1 TGCGCCAGCAGCCAATTAGGGAAAGTCGGGACCCAGTACTTC CASSQLGKVGTQYF
- TRBJ1-6 - TRBV28 TGTGCCAGCACCTCGGGCAGTCGATACTATAATTCACCCCTCCACTTT CASTSGSRYYNSPLHF
few TRBJ1-4 TRBD1 TRBV10-1 TGCGCCAGCGCCGGGACAGATGAAAAACTGTTTTTT CASAGTDEKLFF
- TRBJ2-7 - TRBV15 TGTGCCACGTCAAGGGGCGGTGCAAACGAGCAGTACTTC CATSRGGANEQYF
- TRBJ2-7 TRBD2 TRBV6-1 TGTGCCAGTGGAGCGGGGTGGTACGAGCAGTACTTC CASGAGWYEQYF
- TRBJ2-1 - TRBV11-2 TGTGCCAGCAGGTATGCGGCGGCGGTCACTGAGCAGTTCTTC CASRYAAAVTEQFF
- TRBJ2-3 TRBD2 TRBV5-1 TGCGCCAGCAGCTTAGTAGCGGGCACGGGCACAGATACGCAGTATTTT CASSLVAGTGTDTQYF
- TRBJ2-5 - TRBV9 TGTGCCAGCAGCCCCCAGGGAGAGACCCAGTACTTC CASSPQGETQYF
- TRBJ1-2 TRBD1 TRBV29-1 TGCAGCGTGGGCGACAGGGTCTATGGCTACACCTTC CSVGDRVYGYTF
- TRBJ2-3 TRBD1 TRBV19 TGTGCCAGTAGTATTTCGACAGGGGGCACAGATACGCAGTATTTT CASSISTGGTDTQYF
few TRBJ2-7 - TRBV6-1 TGTGCCAGCAGATACTACGAGCAGTACTTC CASRYYEQYF
- TRBJ2-3 - TRBV6-4 TGTGCCAGCAGTGCGGAGACCGCTAGCACAGATACGCAGTATTTT CASSAETASTDTQYF
- TRBJ2-1 TRBD2 TRBV4-2 TGTGCCAGCAGCCAAGACATGGAGCGGGGGGTGGTCACTGAGCAGTTCTTC CASSQDMERGVVTEQFF
- TRBJ2-7 - TRBV6-5 TGTGCCAGCAGTACACAGGGTTCCTACGAGCAGTACTTC CASSTQGSYEQYF
medium-sized TRBJ1-5 - TRBV7-2 TGTGCCAGCAGCGCCGGCATCAATCAGCCCCAGCATTTT CASSAGINQPQHF
- TRBJ2-2 - TRBV10-1 TGCGCCAGCAGTGAGAGACCTAACACCGGGGAGCTGTTTTTT CASSERPNTGELFF
once TRBJ2-7 TRBD1 TRBV11-2 TGTGCCAGTGGGACAGGGTGGGGCGAGCAGTACTTC CASGTGWGEQYF
- TRBJ1-2 - TRBV6-6 TGTGCCAGCAGTTCCTCGACAGCCAGGGACCACTATGGCTACACCTTC CASSSSTARDHYGYTF
- TRBJ2-5 TRBD1 TRBV7-9 TGTGCCAGCAGCCTAAAACGGACAGGGTTGGAGACCCAGTACTTC CASSLKRTGLETQYF
- TRBJ2-1 - TRBV5-1 TGCGCCAGCGGAGACCCGGGGGTCTCCTACAATGAGCAGTTCTTC CASGDPGVSYNEQFF
- TRBJ2-5 - TRBV28 TGTGCCAGCAGTCCCTTCAACCCATTTAGAGAGACCCAGTACTTC CASSPFNPFRETQYF
- TRBJ2-7 TRBD2 TRBV5-1 TGCGCCAGCAGGACTAGCGGGGGAAACGAGCAGTACTTC CASRTSGGNEQYF
- TRBJ2-7 - TRBV2 TGTGCCAGCAGTCCTTACTGGGGGCTCTACGAGCAGTACTTC CASSPYWGLYEQYF
- TRBJ1-3 - TRBV5-6 TGTGCCAGCAGCACACGGGTGGTCGGAAACACCATATATTTT CASSTRVVGNTIYF
- TRBJ1-4 - TRBV5-1 TGCGCCAGCAGCTTGGGCCAAATGGCAACTAATGAAAAACTGTTTTTT CASSLGQMATNEKLFF
- TRBJ2-3 - TRBV9 TGTGCCAGCAGCGTAGGGACGGGGGTGGCAGATACGCAGTATTTT CASSVGTGVADTQYF
- TRBJ1-2 - TRBV28 TGTGCCAGCAGTTTTTCGAGTAGTGGCTACACCTTC CASSFSSSGYTF
- TRBJ1-4 - TRBV7-9 TGTGCCAGCGACGCGGGGGAAGTGACGGGGAAACTGTTTTTT CASDAGEVTGKLFF
- TRBJ1-5 - TRBV10-2 TGCGCCAGCAGTGGGCAGGGGAGCAATCAGCCCCAGCATTTT CASSGQGSNQPQHF
- TRBJ2-6 - TRBV6-1 TGTGCCAGCAGTGAGGCAACGTGGGGCCCTGGGGCCAACGTCCTGACTTTC CASSEATWGPGANVLTF
- TRBJ2-3 TRBD1 TRBV20-1 TGCAGGACAGGGGGCACAGATACGCAGTATTTT CRTGGTDTQYF
- TRBJ1-1 - TRBV20-1 TGCAGTGCTAGTTACCACACTGAAGCTTTCTTT CSASYHTEAFF
- TRBJ1-2 - TRBV5-4 TGTGCCAGCAGCGGTGGGAACCTGTGGGGCTACACCTTC CASSGGNLWGYTF
once TRBJ2-4 - TRBV19 TGTGCCAGTAGTATCTCGGGTTCCTCTGGGGACAAAAACATTCAGTACTTC CASSISGSSGDKNIQYF
- TRBJ2-5 - TRBV5-1 TGCGCCAGCAGCTTGGGGGCTAATCAAGAGACCCAGTACTTC CASSLGANQETQYF
- TRBJ1-5 TRBD1 TRBV6-1 TGTGCCAGCAGTGAAGCTCTACGACAGGGCCGCAATCAGCCCCAGCATTTT CASSEALRQGRNQPQHF
few TRBJ2-7 - TRBV10-3 TGTGCCATCAGTGAGTCCACACTTCCAGGTAACGGGCAGTACTTC CAISESTLPGNGQYF
- TRBJ2-3 - TRBV2 TGTGCCAGCACCCGAGAGGCGTCAGATACGCAGTATTTT CASTREASDTQYF
- TRBJ1-5 - TRBV19 TGTGCCAGTAGTACCCCAGGGACGTGGGATCAGCCCCAGCATTTT CASSTPGTWDQPQHF
- TRBJ2-1 - TRBV7-9 TGTGCCAGCAGCGGTCGGGATGAGCAGTTCTTC CASSGRDEQFF
- TRBJ2-1 - TRBV7-9 TGTGCCAGCAGCTTAGTTGCTTTTTCCTACAATGAGCAGTTCTTC CASSLVAFSYNEQFF
- TRBJ1-1 TRBD1 TRBV2 TGTGCCAGCACCTCGCAGGGGGCTTGGACTGAAGCTTTCTTT CASTSQGAWTEAFF
- TRBJ1-1 - TRBV11-2 TGTGCCAGCAGCTTACTCCTGAACACTGAAGCTTTCTTT CASSLLLNTEAFF
- TRBJ1-1 - TRBV27 TGTGCCAGCAGTTTACGGGTCCCCGGGTGGGGCACTGAAGCTTTCTTT CASSLRVPGWGTEAFF
- TRBJ1-6 - TRBV6-5 TGTGCCAGCAGGCGACAAGAGAATTCACCCCTCCACTTT CASRRQENSPLHF
once TRBJ1-6 TRBD1 TRBV4-2 TGTGCCAGCAGCCAAACCCCGGACAGGGCTAATTCACCCCTCCACTTT CASSQTPDRANSPLHF